The 29 T cell receptor beta chains below were found in one sample sequenced in a study of T cell responses to AZD1222 COVID-19 vaccine. TCRdb's table, derived via immunoSEQ multiplex PCR, lists solely in-frame clones and lacks some. The repertoire holds about 110,000 clones, with about 87% as singletons. The sample was peripheral blood, taken on day 0 of AZD1222 vaccination. These TCRs come from an adult in good health.

This clone has just one count. The V call is TRBV2, the J call TRBJ2-7; 12 bases line up with TRBD2. The CDR3 length is 15 residues. Germline CDR1 and CDR2: SNHLY and FYNNEI. V trimming: 3 bases; J trimming: 4 bases; junction bases outside the gene matches: 4. CDR3 region: CASSDRLAGEYEQYF. As DNA, the CDR3 is TGTGCCAGCAGTGACCGACTAGCGGGAGAGTACGAGCAGTACTTC.

V and J are TRBV2 and TRBJ1-2; D gene unclear. V gave up 7 bases and J gave up 7 bases, with 16 bases separating them. Germline lookup yields CDR1 SNHLY and CDR2 FYNNEI. The CDR3 is 13 residues long. In DNA, the CDR3 is TGTGCCAGCATACGTAGGGCCGAGGGTGGCTACACCTTC. This encodes CASIRRAEGGYTF.

The CDR3 bases are TGTGCCTGGAGTCGGGAGGGAGTTGGAAACACCATATATTTT. It is translated as CAWSREGVGNTIYF. The chain has TRBV30 and TRBJ1-3; unclear D gene. With 2 bases removed from V and 3 bases from J, the gap between germline ends came to 11 bases. The CDR3 consists of 14 residues. The V gene's germline CDR1 is GTSNPN and CDR2 SVGIG (reference sequence).

The chain carries TRBV14 and TRBJ1-1; D gene uncertain. CDR3 size: 15 residues. CDR1 and CDR2 (germline): SGHDN, FVKESK. Trimming left V 3 bases short and J 2 bases short, with 13 bases between. CDR3 nucleotides: TGTGCCAGCAGCCACCAGACGGGGATTAACACTGAAGCTTTCTTT. Translation: CASSHQTGINTEAFF.

Here the CDR3 reads CASRQTVTGGELFF. CDR3 sequence (DNA): TGTGCCAGTAGGCAGACAGTAACGGGCGGGGAGCTGTTTTTT. V gene TRBV19 combines with J gene TRBJ2-2; a possible D gene is TRBD1 (5 bases). V gave up 6 bases and J gave up 7 bases, with 15 bases separating them. The CDR3 extends over 14 amino acids. In germline, CDR1 is LNHDA, CDR2 SQIVND (reference sequence).

The chain couples TRBV21-1 to TRBJ2-1; the table's D call TRBD1 went unverified against the DNA. TRBV21-1 is a pseudogene. This CDR3 is built from 16 residues. The chain's CDR3 is CASSQLQTRGVRGQFF. In DNA form, the CDR3 reads TGTGCCAGCAGCCAACTACAGACCAGGGGGGTCCGAGGACAGTTCTTC.

The genes are TRBV2 and TRBJ1-5; D not resolved. This CDR3 has 13 residues. The germline V gene encodes CDR1 SNHLY and CDR2 FYNNEI. Trimming shortened V by 6 bases and J by 7 bases, and 13 bases separated the two germline ends. The CDR3 loop is CASRSLVEQPQHF. In DNA form, the CDR3 reads TGTGCCAGCAGGTCCCTGGTGGAACAGCCCCAGCATTTT.

The V gene is TRBV10-2, the J gene TRBJ2-7; D might be TRBD1 or TRBD2, each matching 5 bases. This CDR3 has 13 amino acids. CDR1 and CDR2 (germline): WSHSY, SAAADI. V shed 8 bases and J shed 2 bases, with 13 bases lying between them. CDR3 nucleotide sequence: TGCGCCAGCGGGAGAGACAGTACCTACGAGCAGTACTTC. This encodes CASGRDSTYEQYF.

The V gene is TRBV3-1 (or the pseudogene TRBV3-2), the J gene TRBJ2-1, with TRBD2 identical over 11 bases. Trimming cost V 1 base and J 5 bases; bases outside gene matches: 10. From germline, CDR1 is LGHDT and CDR2 YNNKEL (reference sequence). The length of the CDR3 is 18 residues. The CDR3 loop reads CASSQGALAGGLHNEQFF. The DNA of the CDR3 is TGTGCCAGCAGCCAAGGAGCCTTAGCGGGAGGGCTCCACAATGAGCAGTTCTTC.

This clone was observed a handful of times. V usage is TRBV29-1 and J usage is TRBJ1-2; TRBD1 aligns across 12 bases. The CDR3 sequence is 15 residues long. The germline gives CDR1 SQVTM, CDR2 ANQGSEA. V dropped 7 bases and J dropped 6; count of bases not matched to a gene: 12. CDR3 amino acids: CSAAGTGGAGDGYTF. The CDR3 nucleotides are TGCAGCGCTGCCGGGACAGGGGGCGCAGGGGATGGCTACACCTTC. The entire variable domain, with the rest obtained from reference TRBV29-1 and TRBJ1-2, is as follows: SAVISQKPSRDICQRGTSLTIQCQVDSQVTMMFWYRQQPGQSLTLIATANQGSEATYESGFVIDKFPISRPNLTFSTLTVSNMSPEDSSIYLCSAAGTGGAGDGYTFGSGTRLTVV.

The J gene is TRBJ2-7, the V gene TRBV2; the D is unclear. There are 13 residues in the CDR3. Deletions cut 2 bases from V and 3 bases from J, with 8 bases between. Germline V gene data show CDR1 as SNHLY and CDR2 as FYNNEI. This chain's CDR3 is CASSELSNYEQYF. The CDR3 DNA sequence: TGTGCCAGCAGTGAACTGTCTAACTACGAGCAGTACTTC.

As DNA, the CDR3 is TGTGCCAGCAGCTCCAGGAGCTCTGGGGCCAACGTCCTGACTTTC. Protein product: CASSSRSSGANVLTF. The genes are TRBV5-4 and TRBJ2-6, with unresolved D. Germline CDR1 and CDR2: SGHNT and YYREEE (reference sequence). The CDR3 is made up of 15 amino acids. With 3 bases removed from V and 0 bases from J, the gap between germline ends came to 7 bases.

The chain uses TRBV7-9 and TRBJ1-2; D gene uncertain. The CDR3 is 14 residues long. The V gene lost 5 bases and the J gene lost 3 bases, with 13 bases spanning the gap. Germline V gene sequence: CDR1 SEHNR, CDR2 FQNEAQ (reference sequence). CDR3 in DNA: TGTGCCAGCAGCCCGTGGGAGGAGGACTATGGCTACACCTTC. Encoded protein: CASSPWEEDYGYTF.

The chain is built from TRBV19 and TRBJ2-7; possibly TRBD1 for D (7 bases). The germline V and J ends were trimmed by 5 bases and 4 bases, with 15 bases remaining between them. The CDR3 sequence is 14 residues long. Germline CDR1 LNHDA, CDR2 SQIVND (reference sequence). CDR3 nucleotides: TGTGCCAGTAGTCCCGGAGGGGGCGGGTACGAGCAGTACTTC. Protein: CASSPGGGGYEQYF.

This clone has only one observation. The rearrangement joins TRBV30 to TRBJ1-5; D remains ambiguous. CDR1 GTSNPN and CDR2 SVGIG come from the germline V gene (reference sequence). The CDR3 runs to 13 residues. V lost 1 base, J lost 1 base, and 5 bases lay in between. The CDR3 sequence: CAWSASSNQPQHF. CDR3 sequence (DNA): TGTGCCTGGAGTGCATCGAGCAATCAGCCCCAGCATTTT.

In DNA form, the CDR3 reads TGTGCCAGCTCACCTCATGACAGAAACTCTGGAAACACCATATATTTT. Protein: CASSPHDRNSGNTIYF. This chain uses TRBV18 with TRBJ1-3; D is perhaps TRBD1 (5 bases). With 3 bases removed from V and 0 bases from J, the gap between germline ends came to 12 bases. Germline loops: CDR1 KGHSH, CDR2 LQKENI. This CDR3 spans 16 amino acids.

The V call is TRBV7-8, the J call TRBJ2-7; perhaps TRBD1 as D (5 bases). CDR1 and CDR2 from the germline V gene are SGHVS and FQNEAQ. CDR3 size: 16 residues. Trimming pared 5 bases from V and 6 bases from J, leaving 23 bases between. CDR3: CASSPGQVGGAREQYF. CDR3 DNA: TGTGCCAGCAGCCCCGGACAAGTTGGTGGTGCTCGCGAGCAGTACTTC.

J is TRBJ1-1 and V is TRBV6-5, with D maybe TRBD1 (5 bases). Trimming removed 6 bases from V and 1 base from J, with 12 bases in between. The germline gives CDR1 MNHEY, CDR2 SVGAGI. This CDR3 is 14 amino acids long. In DNA, the CDR3 is TGTGCCAGCAGACGTGGACAATCGAACACTGAAGCTTTCTTT. Encoded protein: CASRRGQSNTEAFF.

This chain joins TRBV19 and TRBJ2-2, with a tentative D call TRBD2 (5 bases). CDR1 is LNHDA, CDR2 SQIVND, per germline (reference sequence). V dropped 7 bases and J dropped 3 bases, with 15 bases sitting between them. The CDR3 runs to 15 residues. CDR3 amino acids: CASIGTGGYTGELFF. DNA of the CDR3: TGTGCCAGTATTGGAACGGGCGGGTACACCGGGGAGCTGTTTTTT. Full variable domain (remainder filled in from reference TRBV19 and TRBJ2-2): DGGITQSPKYLFRKEGQNVTLSCEQNLNHDAMYWYRQDPGQGLRLIYYSQIVNDFQKGDIAEGYSVSREKKESFPLTVTSAQKNPTAFYLCASIGTGGYTGELFFGEGSRLTVL.

The chain has TRBV9 and TRBJ1-2; 12 nucleotides align to TRBD1. Trimming cost V 7 bases and J 4 bases; bases outside gene matches: 20. The CDR3 extends over 19 amino acids. The germline V gene has CDR1 SGDLS and CDR2 YYNGEE. The CDR3 sequence: CASGGPGQGAFIGAYGYTF. CDR3 nucleotides: TGTGCCAGCGGAGGTCCGGGACAGGGGGCTTTTATCGGCGCCTATGGCTACACCTTC.

The rearrangement joins TRBV19 to TRBJ1-2; no reliable D call. Germline-derived CDR1 and CDR2 are LNHDA and SQIVND (reference sequence). Trimming stripped 3 bases from V and 5 bases from J, with 4 bases between. This CDR3 has 11 amino acids. CDR3 DNA sequence: TGTGCCAGTAGTATCCGGTATGGCTACACCTTC. This encodes CASSIRYGYTF.

The CDR3: CAWLKEGNEKLFF. The CDR3 DNA follows: TGTGCCTGGTTAAAGGAGGGAAATGAAAAACTGTTTTTT. This chain connects TRBV30 to TRBJ1-4; D is uncertain. Trimming cost V 5 bases and J 5 bases, with 12 bases left between them. This CDR3 spans 13 amino acids. The germline V gene has CDR1 GTSNPN and CDR2 SVGIG (reference sequence).

This sequence joins TRBV29-1 and TRBJ2-3; D remains unclear. Germline CDR1 is SQVTM and CDR2 is ANQGSEA. There are 13 residues in the CDR3. The CDR3 coding sequence is TGCAGTAAGAGACAATCGGGCACAGATACGCAGTATTTT. The encoded protein is CSKRQSGTDTQYF.

The rearrangement uses TRBV15 and TRBJ2-3, with a possible D match to TRBD2 (6 bases). The CDR3 spans 15 residues. The germline CDR1 and CDR2 sequences are LNHNV and YYDKDF (reference sequence). The CDR3 sequence: CAHSGDLTRTDTQYF. The DNA for the CDR3 is TGTGCACACTCGGGGGACCTGACCCGCACAGATACGCAGTATTTT.

The gene calls are TRBV2 and TRBJ1-5; D is unresolved. The germline CDR1 and CDR2 sequences are SNHLY and FYNNEI. The length of the CDR3 is 13 residues. Trimming stripped 6 bases from V and 7 bases from J, with 13 bases between. The CDR3 region is CASRTTAGQPQHF. CDR3 in DNA: TGTGCCAGCAGGACAACAGCGGGACAGCCCCAGCATTTT.

The chain recombines TRBV6-1 with TRBJ2-7; TRBD1 or TRBD2 may be the D gene (5 bases each). Germline V gene sequence: CDR1 MNHNS, CDR2 SASEGT. The CDR3 spans 14 residues. Trimming took off 0 bases at V and 3 bases at J, with 9 bases between the two ends. In DNA, the CDR3 is TGTGCCAGCAGTGAAGCGGGACCGAACTACGAGCAGTACTTC. It codes for CASSEAGPNYEQYF.

The J gene is TRBJ2-1, the V gene TRBV11-3; 13 positions match TRBD2. The CDR3 sequence is 17 residues long. Trimming cost V 6 bases and J 4 bases; bases outside gene matches: 9. CDR1 and CDR2 from the germline V gene are SGHNT and YENEEA. CDR3 amino acids: CASSPQTSGGPYNEQFF. The CDR3 DNA reads TGTGCCAGCAGTCCACAGACTAGCGGGGGGCCGTACAATGAGCAGTTCTTC.

The chain has TRBV7-8 and TRBJ1-1; the D gene is possibly TRBD1 (6 bases). The CDR3 is 15 amino acids. Germline CDR1 reads SGHVS; CDR2 reads FQNEAQ. V was clipped by 4 bases and J by 1 base, with 13 bases between them. The CDR3 DNA sequence: TGTGCCAGCAGCTCACCACAGGGACCGAACACTGAAGCTTTCTTT. Translated, it gives CASSSPQGPNTEAFF.

This chain joins TRBV3-1 (or the pseudogene TRBV3-2) and TRBJ2-2, with D unresolved. Trimming removed 0 bases at V and 5 bases at J, with 7 bases between. The V gene's germline CDR1 is LGHDT and CDR2 YNNKEL (reference sequence). The CDR3 is 14 residues long. CDR3 residues: CASSQESRTGELFF. DNA of the CDR3: TGTGCCAGCAGCCAAGAATCTAGGACCGGGGAGCTGTTTTTT.